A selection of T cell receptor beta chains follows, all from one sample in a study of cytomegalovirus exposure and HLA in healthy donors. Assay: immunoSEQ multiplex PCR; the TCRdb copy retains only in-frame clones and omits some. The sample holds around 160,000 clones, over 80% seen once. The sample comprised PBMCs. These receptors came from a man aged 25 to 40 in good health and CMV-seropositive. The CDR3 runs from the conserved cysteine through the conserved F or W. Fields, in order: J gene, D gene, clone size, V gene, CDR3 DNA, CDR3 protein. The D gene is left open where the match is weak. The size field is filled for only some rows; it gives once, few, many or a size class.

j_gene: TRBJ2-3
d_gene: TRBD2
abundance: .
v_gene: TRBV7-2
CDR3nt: TGTGCCAGCAGCTTAGTATACCCGCTAGCGGGGGCGACGCAGTATTTT
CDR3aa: CASSLVYPLAGATQYF

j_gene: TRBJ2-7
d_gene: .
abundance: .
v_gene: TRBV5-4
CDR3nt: TGTGCCAGCAGCTTGGAGGTAGCGACCTACGAGCAGTACTTC
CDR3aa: CASSLEVATYEQYF

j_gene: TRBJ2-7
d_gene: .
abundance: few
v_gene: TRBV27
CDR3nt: TGTGCCAGCAGTACTGCGTTTGGCGAGCAGTACTTC
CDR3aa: CASSTAFGEQYF

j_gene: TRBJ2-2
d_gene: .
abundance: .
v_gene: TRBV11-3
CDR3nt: TGTGCCAGCAGCTTACCGGGTGTGAGCACCGGGGAGCTGTTTTTT
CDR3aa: CASSLPGVSTGELFF

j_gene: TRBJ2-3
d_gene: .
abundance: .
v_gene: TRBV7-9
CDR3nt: TGTGCCAGCAGCTCCCATGCTCCGGGGACGCAGTATTTT
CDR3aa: CASSSHAPGTQYF

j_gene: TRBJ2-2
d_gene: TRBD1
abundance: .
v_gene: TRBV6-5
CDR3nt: TGTGCCAGCAGTTACTCATGGACAGGGGGCACCGGGGAGCTGTTTTTT
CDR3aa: CASSYSWTGGTGELFF

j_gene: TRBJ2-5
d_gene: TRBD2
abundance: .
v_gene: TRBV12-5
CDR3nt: TGTGCTAGTGGTTTGGTACTGGGAGGGTCGGGCGAGACCCAGTACTTC
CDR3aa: CASGLVLGGSGETQYF

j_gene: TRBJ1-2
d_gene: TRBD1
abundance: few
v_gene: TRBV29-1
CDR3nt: TGCAGCGCTACGGACAGGACCAACTATGGCTACACCTTC
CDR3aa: CSATDRTNYGYTF

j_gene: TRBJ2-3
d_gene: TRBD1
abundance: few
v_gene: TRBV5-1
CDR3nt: TGCGCCAGCAGCCCGGAAGGACAGGGCCCAGATACGCAGTATTTT
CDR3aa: CASSPEGQGPDTQYF

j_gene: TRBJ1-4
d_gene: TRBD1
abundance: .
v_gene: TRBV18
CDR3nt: TGTGCCAGCTCACCGTTTGGGACAGATAATGAAAAACTGTTTTTT
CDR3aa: CASSPFGTDNEKLFF

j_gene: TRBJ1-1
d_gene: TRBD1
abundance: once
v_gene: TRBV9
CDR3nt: TGTGCCAGCAGCGCAAGTAGGAAAAGGACAGGAGGAATGAACACTGAAGCTTTCTTT
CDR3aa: CASSASRKRTGGMNTEAFF

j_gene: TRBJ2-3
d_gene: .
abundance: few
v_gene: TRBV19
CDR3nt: TGTGCCAGTAAAGGGAGTGGTACAGATACGCAGTATTTT
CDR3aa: CASKGSGTDTQYF

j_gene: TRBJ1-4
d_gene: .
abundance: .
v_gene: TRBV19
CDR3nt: TGTGCCCCAGAGGAAAAAAATGAAAAACTGTTTTTT
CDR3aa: CAPEEKNEKLFF

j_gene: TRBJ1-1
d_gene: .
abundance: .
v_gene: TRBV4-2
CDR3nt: TGTGCCAGCAGCCAAGGGGAGGGACATTTGAACACTGAAGCTTTCTTT
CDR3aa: CASSQGEGHLNTEAFF

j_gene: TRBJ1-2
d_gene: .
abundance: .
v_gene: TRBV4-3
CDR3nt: TGCGCCAGCAGCATTGGCCGCGTCCCAACAGGTGGCTACACCTTC
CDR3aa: CASSIGRVPTGGYTF

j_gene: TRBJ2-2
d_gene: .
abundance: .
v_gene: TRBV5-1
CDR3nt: TGCGCCAGCAGCCCCCTTAGACAGAACACCGGGGAGCTGTTTTTT
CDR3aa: CASSPLRQNTGELFF

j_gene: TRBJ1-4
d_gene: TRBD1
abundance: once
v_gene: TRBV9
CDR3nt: TGTGCCAGCAGCGTAGGGGACAGGGTAGCGAATGAAAAACTGTTTTTT
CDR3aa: CASSVGDRVANEKLFF

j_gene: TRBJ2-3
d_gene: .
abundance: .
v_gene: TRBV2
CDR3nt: TGTGCCAGCAGTGAAGCCATGGGGCTCGATACGCAGTATTTT
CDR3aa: CASSEAMGLDTQYF

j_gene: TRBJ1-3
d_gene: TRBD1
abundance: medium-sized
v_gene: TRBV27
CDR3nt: TGTGCCAGCAGTTTAGCAGGGGGGATCTCTGGAAACACCATATATTTT
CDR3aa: CASSLAGGISGNTIYF

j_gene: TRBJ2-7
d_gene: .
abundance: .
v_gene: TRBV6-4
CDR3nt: TGTGCCAGCAGTGAAAGGGGTTACGAGCAGTACTTC
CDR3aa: CASSERGYEQYF

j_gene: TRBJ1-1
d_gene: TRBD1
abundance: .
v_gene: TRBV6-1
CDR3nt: TGTGCCAGCACGGGACAGGGGCGCCCCCCCACTGAAGCTTTCTTT
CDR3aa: CASTGQGRPPTEAFF

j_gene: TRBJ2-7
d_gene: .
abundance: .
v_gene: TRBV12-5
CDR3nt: TGTGCTAGTGGTTTGGGTTGGGGACACCACTACGAGCAGTACTTC
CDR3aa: CASGLGWGHHYEQYF

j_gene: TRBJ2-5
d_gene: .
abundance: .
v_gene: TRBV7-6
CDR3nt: TGTGCCAGCAGCTTCAGAGAGACCCAGTACTTC
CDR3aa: CASSFRETQYF

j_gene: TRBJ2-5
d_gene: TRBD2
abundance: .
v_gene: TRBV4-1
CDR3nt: TGCGCCAGCAGCCAAGATTGGCGGGGGGGCGGCGGAGAGACCCAGTACTTC
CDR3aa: CASSQDWRGGGGETQYF

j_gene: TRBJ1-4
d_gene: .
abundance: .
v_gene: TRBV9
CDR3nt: TGTGCCAGCAGCCCTCATAGCGGAGCAACTAATGAAAAACTGTTTTTT
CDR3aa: CASSPHSGATNEKLFF

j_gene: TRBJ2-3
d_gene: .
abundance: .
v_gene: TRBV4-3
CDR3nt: TGCGCCAGCAGCCAAACAGGGTACGATACGCAGTATTTT
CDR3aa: CASSQTGYDTQYF

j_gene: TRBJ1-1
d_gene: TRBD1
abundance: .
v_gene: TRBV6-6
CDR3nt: TGTGCCAGCACCACAGGGGAGAACACTGAAGCTTTCTTT
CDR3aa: CASTTGENTEAFF

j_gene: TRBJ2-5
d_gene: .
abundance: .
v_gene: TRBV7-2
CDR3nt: TGTGCCAGCAGCCTGGGGACTTCCCAAGAGACCCAGTACTTC
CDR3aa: CASSLGTSQETQYF

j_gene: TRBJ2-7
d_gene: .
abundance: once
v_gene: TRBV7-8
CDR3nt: TGTGCCAGCAGCTTAGGGGCCACAGTGCGGGGCTACGAGCAGTACTTC
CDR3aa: CASSLGATVRGYEQYF

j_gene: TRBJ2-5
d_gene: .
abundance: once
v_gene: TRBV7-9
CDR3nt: TGTGCCAGCAGCTCGCGGGCCGAACTCGCGGAGACCCAGTACTTC
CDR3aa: CASSSRAELAETQYF

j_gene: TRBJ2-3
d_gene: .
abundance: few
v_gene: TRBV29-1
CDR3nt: TGCAGCGTTGAAGGGGGGCGGGGGTCCGATACGCAGTATTTT
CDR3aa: CSVEGGRGSDTQYF

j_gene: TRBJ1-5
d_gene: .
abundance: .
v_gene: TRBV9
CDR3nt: TGTGCCAGCAACACAGGTGGGGGCAATCAGCCCCAGCATTTT
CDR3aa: CASNTGGGNQPQHF

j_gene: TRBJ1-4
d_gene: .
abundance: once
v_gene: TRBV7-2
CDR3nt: TGTGCCAGCAGCTCATTCGGGACTGATGGTGAAAAACTGTTTTTT
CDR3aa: CASSSFGTDGEKLFF

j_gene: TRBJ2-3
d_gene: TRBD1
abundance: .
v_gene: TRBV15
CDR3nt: TGTGCCACCAGCCACCTCTTTGGGACAGGCACAGATACGCAGTATTTT
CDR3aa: CATSHLFGTGTDTQYF

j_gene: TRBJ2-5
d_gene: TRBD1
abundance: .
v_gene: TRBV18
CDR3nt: TGTGCCAGCTCAATCAATGCCCGGGACAGGGAAGAGACCCAGTACTTC
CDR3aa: CASSINARDREETQYF

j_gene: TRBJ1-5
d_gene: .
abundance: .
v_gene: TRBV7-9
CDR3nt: TGTGCCAGCAGCGGGGGGGGGTATCAGCCCCAGCATTTT
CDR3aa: CASSGGGYQPQHF

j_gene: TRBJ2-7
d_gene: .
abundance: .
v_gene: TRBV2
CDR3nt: TGTGCCAGCACTCAAACTCAGGCCGTGGACGAGCAGTACTTC
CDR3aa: CASTQTQAVDEQYF

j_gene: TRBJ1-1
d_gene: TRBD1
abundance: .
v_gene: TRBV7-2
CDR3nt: TGTGCCAGCAGCTTAGAAACAGGGGCTGAAGCTTTCTTT
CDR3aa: CASSLETGAEAFF

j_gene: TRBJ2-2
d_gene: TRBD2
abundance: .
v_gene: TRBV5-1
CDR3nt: TGCGCCAGCAGGCCTGGCCAGCGGGGGAGCCTAATGAACACCGGGGAGCTGTTTTTT
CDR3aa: CASRPGQRGSLMNTGELFF

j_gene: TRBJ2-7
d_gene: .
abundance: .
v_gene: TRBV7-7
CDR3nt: TGTGCTAGCAGCTCTCAGGGTGGCGAGCAGTACTTC
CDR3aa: CASSSQGGEQYF

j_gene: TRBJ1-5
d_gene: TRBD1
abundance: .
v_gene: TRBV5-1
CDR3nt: TGCGCCAGCAGCCCCTCGGACAGGGGGTTTAATCAGCCCCAGCATTTT
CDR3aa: CASSPSDRGFNQPQHF

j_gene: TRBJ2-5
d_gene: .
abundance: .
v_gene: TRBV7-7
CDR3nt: TGTGCTAGCAGTCGTACTGCGGGGTTGGAGACCCAGTACTTC
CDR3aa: CASSRTAGLETQYF

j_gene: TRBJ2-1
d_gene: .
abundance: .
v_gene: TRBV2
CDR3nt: TGTGCCAGCAGTGGTGAGACAGCTCAGTTCTTC
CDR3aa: CASSGETAQFF